This T cell receptor beta chain derives from a study of blood T cells in healthy people across ages. Collection of ten milliliters of peripheral blood was performed for each donor. Whole-study results and caveats: Bulk PBMC profiling left naive and antigen-experienced comparisons inconclusive. Aged donors had fewer naive CD4+ cells and lower diversity than long-lived donors.

The CDR3 contains 12 residues. Germline CDR1 SEHNR, CDR2 FQNEAQ (reference sequence). V lost 5 bases and J 5 bases, leaving 4 bases between the germline ends. Then a second PCR, running roughly 6 to 11 cycles, was carried out with a sample-barcoded 5' primer and a J-beta primer mix. TCRdb ran MiXCR on the 5' RACE reads and lists one entry per CDR3 protein. The repertoire holds hundreds of thousands of distinct CDR3 sequences, with roughly 49% as singletons. About this clonotype: Its antigen is undetermined.

The clonotype was recovered from an older woman in good health. The chain employs TRBV7-9 and TRBJ1-6, with D unresolved. The sequencing sample was made of blood. The CDR3 bases are TGTGCCAGCAGCACCAATAATTCACCCCTCCACTTT. Translation gives CASSTNNSPLHF.